Listed here are 4 T cell receptor beta chains from one sample, sequenced in a study of T cells after yellow fever vaccination. TCRdb processed the 5' RACE reads anew with MiXCR; each CDR3 protein has one entry. This sample has under 550,000 distinct CDR3 sequences, with 21% found just once. The sequencing used PBMCs, collected 21 days after the first yellow fever vaccination. The receptors come from a man younger than 30 who received the YFV17D yellow fever vaccine.

This clonotype was observed a few times. This sequence joins TRBV5-1 and TRBJ2-6; either TRBD1 or TRBD2 may supply D (5 bases each). The CDR3 is 15 amino acids. The V end lost 1 base, the J end lost 5 bases, and 10 bases lay between the germline ends. In germline, CDR1 is SGHRS, CDR2 YFSETQ. The chain's CDR3 is CASSLPGSRANVLTF. In nucleotides, the CDR3 is TGCGCCAGCAGCTTGCCAGGGAGCAGGGCCAACGTCCTGACTTTC.

This clonotype was detected a few times. This chain joins TRBV5-1 and TRBJ1-1; D is ambiguous. V was clipped by 0 bases and J by 3 bases, with 12 bases between them. The CDR3 covers 15 residues. Germline CDR1 reads SGHRS; CDR2 reads YFSETQ. CDR3 loop: CASSLDSGSYTEAFF. In DNA, the CDR3 is TGCGCCAGCAGCTTGGATTCGGGCAGTTACACTGAAGCTTTCTTT.

Only a few counts were recorded for this clonotype. The chain has TRBV6-1 and TRBJ2-3; 9 nucleotides agree with TRBD1. Germline V gene lookup returns CDR1 MNHNS and CDR2 SASEGT. The CDR3 extends over 13 amino acids. With V trimmed by 6 bases and J by 2 bases, 0 bases remained unmatched. DNA of the CDR3: TGTGCCAGCAGACAGGGGGCCACAGATACGCAGTATTTT. Protein: CASRQGATDTQYF.

This clonotype has only a few counts. This chain uses TRBV20-1 with TRBJ2-5; no clear D. V lost 0 bases, J lost 3 bases, and 14 bases lay in between. Germline CDR1 and CDR2: DFQATT and SNEGSKA (reference sequence). The CDR3 is 15 amino acids. This CDR3 reads CSARDKGSLKETQYF. For the CDR3, the DNA is TGCAGTGCTAGAGATAAAGGATCGCTGAAAGAGACCCAGTACTTC.